Sequencing of this T cell receptor beta chain was carried out in a study of cytomegalovirus exposure and HLA in healthy donors. V lost 2 bases, J lost 3 bases, and 7 bases stayed unmatched. The CDR3 extends over 16 amino acids. Germline CDR1 SGHRS, CDR2 YFSETQ. Primers: 60 Vbeta forward and 13 Jbeta reverse. Generated by immunoSEQ multiplex PCR, the TCRdb table keeps only in-frame clones and is missing some. The data show about 190,000 clones, over 60% seen once. Notes on this clone: Its cognate antigen is unknown.

Overall study results and limits: In terms of immune exposure information, only CMV serostatus was available. In a later analysis, a genetic analysis reported fewer productive-TCR N-insertions in an Asian-associated ancestry cluster than the cohort average. HLA alleles showed associations with approximately 15,000 TCR beta sequences in a later analysis, at a 0.05 false discovery rate.

The rearrangement uses TRBV5-1 and TRBJ2-1, with 8 bases aligning to TRBD2. The sequence was obtained from a man aged 30-40 years in good health and CMV-seropositive. Sequencing input: PBMCs. This CDR3 reads CASSFTAGAIYNEQFF. The CDR3 DNA sequence: TGCGCCAGCAGCTTCACAGCGGGAGCTATCTACAATGAGCAGTTCTTC.